A single sample gave rise to the 21 T cell receptor beta chains below, sequenced in a study of shared clonotypes between healthy human individuals (dated by TCRdb to 2018 to 2020). The receptor library was made with the immunoSEQ multiplex PCR assay. This is the immuneACCESS table as TCRdb keeps it, with only in-frame sequences that have V and J called. A part of the clones is gone; compared with another copy, unresolved V genes explain less than half, and the rest is unexplained. Present in this sample are roughly 500,000 clones, around 79% of which were seen just once. The ten largest clonotypes hold under 15% of the sample. Sequencing input: PBMCs. The source of these receptors is a woman aged 40 to 50 in good health. Some clones in this sample may be carry-over from other donors' samples.

The rearrangement links TRBV5-1 to TRBJ2-3, with no clear D. V was cut by 4 bases and J by 0 bases, with 9 bases left in between. Germline CDR1 and CDR2: SGHRS and YFSETQ. The CDR3 covers 14 residues. The CDR3, as DNA: TGCGCCAGCAGCGACTTTAGGAGCACAGATACGCAGTATTTT. It translates to CASSDFRSTDTQYF. Based on the CDR3 plus reference TRBV5-1 and TRBJ2-3, the full variable domain is KAGVTQTPRYLIKTRGQQVTLSCSPISGHRSVSWYQQTPGQGLQFLFEYFSETQRNKGNFPGRFSGRQFSNSRSEMNVSTLELGDSALYLCASSDFRSTDTQYFGPGTRLTVL.

The genes are TRBV30 and TRBJ1-1; D might be TRBD1 (5 bases). CDR1 GTSNPN and CDR2 SVGIG come from the germline V gene (reference sequence). There are 14 residues in the CDR3. The V end lost 2 bases, the J end lost 1 base, and 11 bases lay between the germline ends. The CDR3 DNA follows: TGTGCCTGGAGTTCCGGGACCGCGAACACTGAAGCTTTCTTT. Protein sequence: CAWSSGTANTEAFF.

This chain links TRBV10-3 with TRBJ1-4; D gene ambiguous. Germline V lookup: CDR1 ENHRY, CDR2 SYGVKD. The V end lost 2 bases, the J end lost 5 bases, and 9 bases lay between the germline ends. This CDR3 contains 14 residues. The CDR3 region is CAISEAGENEKLFF. In DNA, the CDR3 is TGTGCCATCAGTGAGGCGGGAGAGAATGAAAAACTGTTTTTT.

The chain joins TRBV6-1 to TRBJ2-1, with 9 bases aligning to TRBD1. The CDR3 has 16 residues. Germline V lookup: CDR1 MNHNS, CDR2 SASEGT. J lost 4 bases, V lost 2 bases, and 6 bases had no gene match. Here the CDR3 reads CASSEIRTGVYNEQFF. CDR3 DNA: TGTGCCAGCAGTGAAATCAGGACAGGGGTATACAATGAGCAGTTCTTC.

The chain recombines TRBV15 with TRBJ2-6; D possibly uses TRBD1 or TRBD2 (5 bases each). Trimming removed 3 bases from V and 2 bases from J, with 5 bases in between. Germline CDR1 LNHNV, CDR2 YYDKDF (reference sequence). The CDR3 is 14 amino acids. CDR3 residues: CATSRGAGANVLTF. The CDR3 DNA reads as TGTGCCACCAGCAGGGGGGCTGGGGCCAACGTCCTGACTTTC.

The gene calls are TRBV29-1 and TRBJ2-1, with 7 bases fitting TRBD1. The CDR3 has 12 amino acids. V was clipped by 7 bases and J by 3 bases; unmatched bases: 3. CDR1 is SQVTM and CDR2 is ANQGSEA in the germline V gene. The CDR3 nucleotides are TGCAGCGAGCGGACAGGCTACAATGAGCAGTTCTTC. This translates into CSERTGYNEQFF.

The V gene is TRBV27, the J gene TRBJ2-5; 8 bases align to TRBD2. CDR3 size: 16 residues. The germline V gene encodes CDR1 MNHEY and CDR2 SMNVEV (reference sequence). Trimming cost V 4 bases and J 3 bases; bases outside gene matches: 10. In nucleotides, the CDR3 is TGTGCCAGCAGTTCCCTGATTGCCGGGGGGGAAGAGACCCAGTACTTC. Translating gives CASSSLIAGGEETQYF.

J is TRBJ1-4 and V is TRBV18; 9 bases align to TRBD1. V lost 5 bases, J lost 8 bases, and 12 bases stayed unmatched. Germline values: CDR1 KGHSH, CDR2 LQKENI. CDR3 size: 16 residues. CDR3 sequence (DNA): TGTGCCAGCTCATCGGGGACAGGGAGTTTTCAGGAAAAACTGTTTTTT. This gives the protein CASSSGTGSFQEKLFF.

The V and J genes are TRBV21-1 and TRBJ1-2. TRBV21-1 is described as a pseudogene. This CDR3 is 11 amino acids long. DNA of the CDR3: TGTGCCAGCAGCCGAGGTTCTGGCTACACCTTC. It codes for CASSRGSGYTF.

V usage is TRBV4-1 and J usage is TRBJ2-1; D may be TRBD2 (5 bases). From germline, CDR1 is MGHRA and CDR2 YSYEKL. Trimming took 1 base from V and 8 from J, leaving 21 bases between them. The CDR3 extends over 17 amino acids. CDR3 amino acids: CASSQAPGSGRPDEQFF. DNA for the CDR3: TGCGCCAGCAGCCAAGCCCCGGGGAGCGGCAGACCCGATGAGCAGTTCTTC.

This chain uses TRBV6-1 with TRBJ2-3; 8 bases map to TRBD2. The CDR3 is made up of 16 amino acids. V lost 4 bases and J lost 1; bases outside the gene matches: 7. Germline CDR1 and CDR2: MNHNS and SASEGT. CDR3 region: CASSVWREVGTDTQYF. In DNA, the CDR3 is TGTGCCAGCAGTGTCTGGCGGGAGGTGGGCACAGATACGCAGTATTTT.

The chain couples TRBV7-3 to TRBJ2-2; perhaps TRBD1 as D (6 bases). The CDR3 extends over 15 amino acids. V was shortened by 0 bases and J by 7 bases, with 12 bases between the two germline ends. The germline V gene has CDR1 SGHTA and CDR2 FQGTGA. Written as DNA, the CDR3 is TGTGCCAGCAGCTTAACTGCACAGGGCGTCGGGGAGCTGTTTTTT. The encoded protein is CASSLTAQGVGELFF. The variable domain in full, completed from reference TRBV7-3 and TRBJ2-2, reads GAGVSQTPSNKVTEKGKYVELRCDPISGHTALYWYRQSLGQGPEFLIYFQGTGAADDSGLPNDRFFAVRPEGSVSTLKIQRTERGDSAVYLCASSLTAQGVGELFFGEGSRLTVL.

The V and J genes are TRBV7-2 and TRBJ2-3; D is perhaps TRBD1 or TRBD2 (5 bases each). CDR3 length: 16 residues. The V and J ends lost 1 base and 0 bases respectively, with 11 bases between them. From germline, CDR1 is SGHTA and CDR2 FQGNSA. The CDR3 sequence is CASSLVWDASTDTQYF. DNA of the CDR3: TGTGCCAGCAGCTTAGTATGGGACGCTAGCACAGATACGCAGTATTTT.

The chain joins TRBV7-9 to TRBJ1-1; maybe TRBD1 (5 bases). Per the germline V gene, CDR1 is SEHNR and CDR2 is FQNEAQ (reference sequence). V shed 0 bases and J shed 1 base, with 9 bases lying between them. The CDR3 loop spans 15 amino acids. This chain's CDR3 is CASSLATGWNTEAFF. CDR3 sequence (DNA): TGTGCCAGCAGCTTAGCAACAGGCTGGAACACTGAAGCTTTCTTT.

At least ten counts were recorded for this clone. The chain couples TRBV6-4 to TRBJ2-3; D possibly corresponds to TRBD2 (6 bases). Trimming removed 4 bases at V and 5 bases at J, with 16 bases between. CDR1 and CDR2 from the germline V gene are MRHNA and SNTAGT. CDR3 length: 15 residues. In nucleotides, the CDR3 is TGTGCCAGCAGTGTACGGGCGGGAACGGGAGATACGCAGTATTTT. This sequence encodes CASSVRAGTGDTQYF.

The chain employs TRBV7-2 and TRBJ2-7; 10 bases fit TRBD2. The CDR3 is made up of 16 amino acids. From germline, CDR1 is SGHTA and CDR2 FQGNSA. Germline trimming cut 5 bases from V and 1 base from J; bases unmatched to any gene: 8. The CDR3 sequence: CASSGVLAGTSYEQYF. The DNA for the CDR3 is TGTGCCAGCAGCGGGGTACTAGCGGGGACTTCCTACGAGCAGTACTTC.

Turning to this clone: The junction and the germline gene differ at one end; a read error may be behind it. The rearrangement links TRBV7-7 to TRBJ2-7, with D perhaps matching TRBD2 (5 bases). The CDR3 runs to 14 residues. Germline assignment: CDR1 SSHAT and CDR2 FNYEAQ (reference sequence). The CDR3 loop is CASSLGIDSGEQYF. The CDR3 nucleotides read TGTGCTAGCAGCTTAGGGATTGATTCGGGGGAGCAGTACTTC.

The chain couples TRBV2 to TRBJ2-1; D might be TRBD2 (6 bases). Germline loops: CDR1 SNHLY, CDR2 FYNNEI. CDR3 length equals 14 residues. The germline V and J ends were trimmed by 10 bases and 1 base, with 14 bases remaining between them. The CDR3 sequence: CATSRDWSYNEQFF. CDR3 DNA sequence: TGTGCCACCTCCCGGGACTGGTCCTACAATGAGCAGTTCTTC.

This clone was detected once. This chain links TRBV9 with TRBJ2-7; D unclear. The CDR3 has 13 amino acids. Looked up from germline, CDR1 is SGDLS and CDR2 is YYNGEE. Trimming cost V 0 bases and J 4 bases, with 8 bases left between them. The CDR3 nucleotides are TGTGCCAGCAGCGTAGGTCACCCGTACGAGCAGTACTTC. This sequence encodes CASSVGHPYEQYF.

Comments on this clone: One end of the junction is discordant with germline, which a read error may explain. The V gene is TRBV7-8, the J gene TRBJ2-7; no reliable D call. The CDR3 sequence is 13 residues long. Germline V gene sequence: CDR1 SGHVS, CDR2 FQNEAQ. CDR3 DNA: TGTGCCAGCAGATTAGCTCCGCGGCGGGAGCAGTACTTC. It is translated as CASRLAPRREQYF.

The rearrangement joins TRBV2 to TRBJ1-1, with TRBD1 as a possible D gene (6 bases). Trimming cost V 8 bases and J 3 bases, with 19 bases left between them. The CDR3 spans 15 residues. From germline, CDR1 is SNHLY and CDR2 FYNNEI. The CDR3 DNA follows: TGTGCCAGCTCGGCATCAGGGGCGCAACACACTGAAGCTTTCTTT. Its protein product is CASSASGAQHTEAFF. Supplemented by reference TRBV2 and TRBJ1-1, the full variable domain reads EPEVTQTPSHQVTQMGQEVILRCVPISNHLYFYWYRQILGQKVEFLVSFYNNEISEKSEIFDDQFSVERPDGSNFTLKIRSTKLEDSAMYFCASSASGAQHTEAFFGQGTRLTVV.